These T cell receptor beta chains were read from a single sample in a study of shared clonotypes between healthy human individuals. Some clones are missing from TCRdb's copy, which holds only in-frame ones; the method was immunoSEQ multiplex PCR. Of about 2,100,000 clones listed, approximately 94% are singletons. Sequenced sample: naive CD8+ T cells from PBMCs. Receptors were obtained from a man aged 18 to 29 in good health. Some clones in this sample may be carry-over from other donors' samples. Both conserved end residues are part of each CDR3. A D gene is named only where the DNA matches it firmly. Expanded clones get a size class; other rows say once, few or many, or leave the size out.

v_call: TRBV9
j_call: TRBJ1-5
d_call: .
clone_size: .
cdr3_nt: TGTGCCAGCAGCGTTAGGGGCGAGGGCAATCAGCCCCAGCATTTT
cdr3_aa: CASSVRGEGNQPQHF

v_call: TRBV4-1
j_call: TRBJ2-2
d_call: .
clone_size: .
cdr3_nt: TGCGCCAGCAGCCAAGCTCGCGGCGGGGAGCTGTTTTTT
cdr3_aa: CASSQARGGELFF

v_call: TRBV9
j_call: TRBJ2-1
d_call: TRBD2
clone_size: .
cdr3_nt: TGTGCCAGCAGCGTAGGCGGTAGCGGGAGACCCCTCTACAATGAGCAGTTCTTC
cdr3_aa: CASSVGGSGRPLYNEQFF

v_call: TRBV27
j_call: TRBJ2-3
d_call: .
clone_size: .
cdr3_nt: TGTGCCAGCAGTTTTTGGGGCGGGAACACAGATACGCAGTATTTT
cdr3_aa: CASSFWGGNTDTQYF

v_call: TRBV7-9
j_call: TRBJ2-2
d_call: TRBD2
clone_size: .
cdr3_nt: TGTGCCAGCAGCCCCCGACTAGCCGCCGGGGAGCTGTTTTTT
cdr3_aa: CASSPRLAAGELFF

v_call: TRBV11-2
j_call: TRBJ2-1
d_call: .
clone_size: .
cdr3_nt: TGTGCCAGCAGCTTTAACAGGGACAATGAGCAGTTCTTC
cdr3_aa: CASSFNRDNEQFF

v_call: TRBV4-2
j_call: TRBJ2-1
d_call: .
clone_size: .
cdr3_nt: TGTGCCAGCAGCCCCGTTGTAGGGTCTGCCTACAATGAGCAGTTCTTC
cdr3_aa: CASSPVVGSAYNEQFF

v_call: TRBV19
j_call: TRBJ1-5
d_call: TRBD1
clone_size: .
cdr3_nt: TGTGCCAGTGCGGGACAGGGTTCTCCTCTCAATCAGCCCCAGCATTTT
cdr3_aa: CASAGQGSPLNQPQHF

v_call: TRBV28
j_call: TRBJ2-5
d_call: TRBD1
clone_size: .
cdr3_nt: TGTGCCAGCAGTTTAGTTGGGACAGGGGGGACCCCCCAGTACTTC
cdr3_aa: CASSLVGTGGTPQYF

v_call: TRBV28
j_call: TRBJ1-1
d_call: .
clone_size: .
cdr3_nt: TGTGCCAGCAGCCCCAGGGCTGAAGCTTTCTTT
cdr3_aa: CASSPRAEAFF

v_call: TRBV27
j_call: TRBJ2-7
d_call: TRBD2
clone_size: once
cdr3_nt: TGTGCCAGCAGTTTACAAACTAGCGGTGTTTACGAGCAGTACTTC
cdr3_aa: CASSLQTSGVYEQYF

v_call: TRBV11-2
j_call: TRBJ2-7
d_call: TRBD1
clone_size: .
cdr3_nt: TGTGCCAGCAGCTTAGTGGGGACAGGCCGAACCGAGCAGTACTTC
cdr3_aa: CASSLVGTGRTEQYF

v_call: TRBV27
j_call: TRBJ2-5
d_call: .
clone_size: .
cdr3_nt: TGTGCCAGCAGTCCAATATGGCCAGGAGTTTCGCAGTGGACCCAGTACTTC
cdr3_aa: CASSPIWPGVSQWTQYF

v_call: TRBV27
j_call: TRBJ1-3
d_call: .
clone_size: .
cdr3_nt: TGTGCCAGCAGTCCCGGGGTAACTGGAAACACCATATATTTT
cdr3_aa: CASSPGVTGNTIYF

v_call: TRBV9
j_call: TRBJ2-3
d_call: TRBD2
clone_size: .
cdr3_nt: TGTGCCAGCAGCGTAGTGGCGGGAGGGGCAGATACGCAGTATTTT
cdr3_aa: CASSVVAGGADTQYF

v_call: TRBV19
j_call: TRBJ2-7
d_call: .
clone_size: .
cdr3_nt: TGTGCCAGTAGTATAGTGGCTAGCCGCTGGGGCGAGCAGTACTTC
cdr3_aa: CASSIVASRWGEQYF

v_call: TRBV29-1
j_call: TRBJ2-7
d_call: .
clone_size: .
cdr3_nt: TGCAGCGTTGCCGACGACAGCTACGAGCAGTACTTC
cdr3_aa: CSVADDSYEQYF

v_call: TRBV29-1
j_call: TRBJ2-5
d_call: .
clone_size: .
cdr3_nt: TGCAGCGTTGTGGGAACCCTGGGAGACAGGCAAGGGGAGACCCAGTACTTC
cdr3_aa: CSVVGTLGDRQGETQYF

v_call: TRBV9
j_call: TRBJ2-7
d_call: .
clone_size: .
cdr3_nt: TGTGCCAGCAGCGCCGGGGTCAGCTCCTACGAGCAGTACTTC
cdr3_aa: CASSAGVSSYEQYF

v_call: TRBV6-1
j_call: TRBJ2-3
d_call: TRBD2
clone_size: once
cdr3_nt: TGTGCCAGCAGTGCACCGGGACTAGCATTAGATACGCAGTATTTT
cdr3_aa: CASSAPGLALDTQYF

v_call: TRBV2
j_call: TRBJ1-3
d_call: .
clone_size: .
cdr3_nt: TGTGCCAGCAGTGGAGGGGCAGGCTCTGGAAACACCATATATTTT
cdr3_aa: CASSGGAGSGNTIYF

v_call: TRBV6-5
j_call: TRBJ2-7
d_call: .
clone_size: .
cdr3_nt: TGTGCCAGCGGGGACATTCTTTACGAGCAGTACTTC
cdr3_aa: CASGDILYEQYF

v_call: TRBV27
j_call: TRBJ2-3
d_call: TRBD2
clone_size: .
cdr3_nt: TGTGCCAGCAGTTTATCCATCCGACTAGCGGGAGGGATCACAGATACGCAGTATTTT
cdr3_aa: CASSLSIRLAGGITDTQYF

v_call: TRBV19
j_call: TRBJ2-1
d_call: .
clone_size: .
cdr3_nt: TGTGCCAGTAGTATCGAGCGGGGGACAGGTAGGATCTTC
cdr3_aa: CASSIERGTGRIF

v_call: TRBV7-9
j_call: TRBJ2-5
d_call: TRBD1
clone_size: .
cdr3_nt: TGTGCCAGCACCCACCTAAGGACAGGGGATACTCAAGAGACCCAGTACTTC
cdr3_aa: CASTHLRTGDTQETQYF

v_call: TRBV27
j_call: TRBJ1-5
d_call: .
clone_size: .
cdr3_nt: TGTGCCAGCAGTCCCCTCCCCGGACGGAAATATAGCAATCAGCCCCAGCATTTT
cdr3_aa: CASSPLPGRKYSNQPQHF

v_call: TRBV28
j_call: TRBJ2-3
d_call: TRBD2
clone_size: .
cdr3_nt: TGTGCCAGCAGCCTAGCGGGTTCCACAGATACGCAGTATTTT
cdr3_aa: CASSLAGSTDTQYF

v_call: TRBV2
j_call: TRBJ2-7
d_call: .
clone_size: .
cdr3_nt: TGTGCCAGCAGTGACCACGCGGGTTACTACGAGCAGTACTTC
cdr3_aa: CASSDHAGYYEQYF

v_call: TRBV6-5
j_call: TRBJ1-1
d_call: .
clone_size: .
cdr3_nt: TGTGCCAGCAGTTACCCAGGGGAAGCTTTCTTT
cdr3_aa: CASSYPGEAFF

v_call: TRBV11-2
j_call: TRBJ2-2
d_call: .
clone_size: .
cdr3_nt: TGTGCCAGCAGCAGGGTAGTGGGAGTAGTCGGGGAGCTGTTTTTT
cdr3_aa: CASSRVVGVVGELFF

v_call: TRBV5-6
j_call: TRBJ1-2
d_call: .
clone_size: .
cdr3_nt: TGTGCCAGCAGCTTGGGACAGGAGTCCCCCTATGGCTACACCTTC
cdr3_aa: CASSLGQESPYGYTF

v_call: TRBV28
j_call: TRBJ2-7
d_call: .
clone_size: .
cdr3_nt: TGTGCCAGCAGTCAAGAGGGGGTCTACGAGCAGTACTTC
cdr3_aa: CASSQEGVYEQYF

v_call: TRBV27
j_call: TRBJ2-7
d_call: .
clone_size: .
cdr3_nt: TGTGCCAGCAGTCCCAGAGTGGCGGGACCCTACGAGCAGTACTTC
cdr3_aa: CASSPRVAGPYEQYF

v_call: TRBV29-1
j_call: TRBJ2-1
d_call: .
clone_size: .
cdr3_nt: TGCAGCGTTGATGGACAGAGTCATTACAATGAGCAGTTCTTC
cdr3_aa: CSVDGQSHYNEQFF

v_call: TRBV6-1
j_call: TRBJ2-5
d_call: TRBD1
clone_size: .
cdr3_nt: TGTGCCAGCAGTGGAGACAGGGGGGAACAGGGCTGGCAAGAGACCCAGTACTTC
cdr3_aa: CASSGDRGEQGWQETQYF

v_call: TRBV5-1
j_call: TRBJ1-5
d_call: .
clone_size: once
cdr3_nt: TGCGCCAGCAGCCCTACCGGGGGCAATCAGCCCCAGCATTTT
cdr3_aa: CASSPTGGNQPQHF

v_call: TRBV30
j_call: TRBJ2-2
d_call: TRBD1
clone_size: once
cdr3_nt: TGTGCCTGGAGTGGGCCGGGACAGGGACCCGGGGAGCTGTTTTTT
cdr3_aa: CAWSGPGQGPGELFF

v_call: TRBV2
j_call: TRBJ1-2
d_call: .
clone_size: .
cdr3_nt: TGTGCCAGCAACCCCCCCCCGGCGGGATCCTATGGCTACACCTTC
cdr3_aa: CASNPPPAGSYGYTF

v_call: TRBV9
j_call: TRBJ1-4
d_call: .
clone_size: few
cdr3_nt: TGTGCCAGCAGCGTAGCAGGGGCGGGTGAAAAACTGTTTTTT
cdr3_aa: CASSVAGAGEKLFF

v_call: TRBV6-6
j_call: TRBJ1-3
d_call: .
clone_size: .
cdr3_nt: TGTGCCAGCAGCGGAAACACCATATATTTT
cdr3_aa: CASSGNTIYF

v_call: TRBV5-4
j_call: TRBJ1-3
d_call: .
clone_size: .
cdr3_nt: TGTGCCAGCAGCTTCTTTGGTGGAAACACCATATATTTT
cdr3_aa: CASSFFGGNTIYF

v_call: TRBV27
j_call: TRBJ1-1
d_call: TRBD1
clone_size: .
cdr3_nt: TGTGCCAGCAGTTTCGTCGCAGGGGGGGGTGGAACTGAAGCTTTCTTT
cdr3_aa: CASSFVAGGGGTEAFF

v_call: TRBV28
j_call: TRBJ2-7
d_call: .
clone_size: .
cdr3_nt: TGTGCCAGCAGCGCACGAACTCACGAGCAGTACTTC
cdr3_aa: CASSARTHEQYF

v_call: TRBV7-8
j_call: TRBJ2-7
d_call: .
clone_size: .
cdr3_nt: TGTGCCAGCAGCTTAATGCTCGAGGAGCAGTACTTC
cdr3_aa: CASSLMLEEQYF

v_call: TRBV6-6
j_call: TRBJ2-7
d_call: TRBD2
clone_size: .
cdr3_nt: TGTGCCAGCACCACCCCGGGACTAGCATTGGACGAGCAGTACTTC
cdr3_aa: CASTTPGLALDEQYF

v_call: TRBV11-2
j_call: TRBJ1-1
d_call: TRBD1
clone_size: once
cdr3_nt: TGTGCCAGCAGCACGCCCGGGACAGGGGGCGATGAAGCTTTCTTT
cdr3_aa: CASSTPGTGGDEAFF

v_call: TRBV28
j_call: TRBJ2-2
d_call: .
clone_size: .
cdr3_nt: TGTGCCAGCAGTCTTACAGGGCCCAGCACCGGGGAGCTGTTTTTT
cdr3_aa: CASSLTGPSTGELFF

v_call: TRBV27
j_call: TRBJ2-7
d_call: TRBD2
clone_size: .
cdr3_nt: TGTGCCAGCAGTTTATCGGCCGCTAGCGGGAGGGCTTTATTTGGCGAGCAGTACTTC
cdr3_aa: CASSLSAASGRALFGEQYF

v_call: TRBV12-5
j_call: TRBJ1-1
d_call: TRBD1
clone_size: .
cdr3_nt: TGTGCTAGTCGACCTCAGGGGGCGACTGAAGCTTTCTTT
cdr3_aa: CASRPQGATEAFF

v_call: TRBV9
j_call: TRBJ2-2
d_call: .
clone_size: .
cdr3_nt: TGTGCCAGCAGCGTATCGCGGGGAAGCACCGGGGAGCTGTTTTTT
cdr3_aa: CASSVSRGSTGELFF

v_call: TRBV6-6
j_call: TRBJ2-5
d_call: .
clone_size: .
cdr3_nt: TGTGCCAGCAGTTACGGTGGCGTTCAAGAGACCCAGTACTTC
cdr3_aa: CASSYGGVQETQYF

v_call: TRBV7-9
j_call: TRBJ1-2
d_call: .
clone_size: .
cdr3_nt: TGTGCCAGCAGCCCCAAAGACAGCCTCACCTTT
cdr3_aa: CASSPKDSLTF

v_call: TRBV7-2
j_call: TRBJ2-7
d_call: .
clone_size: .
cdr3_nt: TGTGCCAGCAGCCCCACAGGGTTTTCCTACGAGCAGTACTTC
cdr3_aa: CASSPTGFSYEQYF